This is a list of T cell receptor beta chains from one sample in a study of blood T cell repertoires in COVID-19. Profiled with immunoSEQ multiplex PCR; TCRdb holds only in-frame clones, not every one. The top ten hold under 1.5% of the sample, which has some 140,000 clones, approximately 81% seen once. Sequenced material: peripheral blood. The source of these receptors is a man in his fifties or sixties with acute or convalescent COVID-19. Each CDR3 is given with its conserved first and last residue. A D gene is named only where the DNA matches it firmly. Some rows have no size entry. The others give once, few or many, or a class for an expanded clone.

J gene	D gene	V gene	clone size	CDR3 protein	CDR3 DNA
TRBJ1-5	.	TRBV24-1	.	CATAPRQGNQPQHF	TGTGCCACCGCCCCCAGACAAGGCAATCAGCCCCAGCATTTT
TRBJ1-3	TRBD1	TRBV11-2	.	CASSSRPTGSGNTIYF	TGTGCCAGCAGCTCAAGGCCGACAGGGTCTGGAAACACCATATATTTT
TRBJ1-1	.	TRBV4-1	.	CASSQVTGLGTEAFF	TGCGCCAGCAGCCAAGTTACAGGGCTGGGCACTGAAGCTTTCTTT
TRBJ1-3	.	TRBV9	.	CASSVVDGVSGNTIYF	TGTGCCAGCAGCGTAGTGGACGGGGTCTCTGGAAACACCATATATTTT
TRBJ2-3	.	TRBV6-1	.	CASSGGRGWASTDTQYF	TGTGCCAGCAGTGGCGGGCGGGGTTGGGCTAGCACAGATACGCAGTATTTT
TRBJ1-2	TRBD1	TRBV10-3	.	CAISDRPGGSYGYTF	TGTGCCATCAGTGATCGGCCAGGGGGAAGCTATGGCTACACCTTC
TRBJ1-1	TRBD1	TRBV5-1	few	CASSLVGQGNTEAFF	TGCGCCAGCAGCTTAGTGGGACAGGGTAACACTGAAGCTTTCTTT
TRBJ2-7	.	TRBV19	.	CASSITGLGEQYF	TGTGCCAGTAGTATCACAGGGTTAGGGGAGCAGTACTTC
TRBJ1-5	.	TRBV2	.	CASGGDIAQHF	TGTGCCAGCGGGGGCGACATCGCCCAGCATTTT
TRBJ2-7	TRBD1	TRBV5-6	.	CASSSDRAYEQYF	TGTGCCAGCAGCTCGGACAGGGCCTACGAGCAGTACTTC
TRBJ2-7	.	TRBV9	.	CASSVGAPGSYEQYF	TGTGCCAGCAGCGTTGGTGCGCCAGGGTCCTACGAGCAGTACTTC
TRBJ1-6	.	TRBV30	.	CAWSVLRGLGSPLHF	TGTGCCTGGAGTGTTCTCAGGGGACTAGGTTCACCCCTCCACTTT
TRBJ1-1	TRBD1	TRBV7-6	.	CASSPGTGSTEAFF	TGTGCCAGCAGCCCCGGGACAGGCTCCACTGAAGCTTTCTTT
TRBJ1-3	.	TRBV2	.	CASSPQGRGNTIYF	TGTGCCAGCAGCCCCCAGGGAAGAGGAAACACCATATATTTT
TRBJ1-1	.	TRBV5-1	.	CASSSSYRNTEAFF	TGCGCCAGCAGCTCAAGTTACAGGAACACTGAAGCTTTCTTT
TRBJ1-5	.	TRBV27	once	CASSLQGSNQPQHF	TGTGCCAGCAGTTTACAGGGGAGCAATCAGCCCCAGCATTTT
TRBJ1-2	TRBD1	TRBV5-6	.	CASSRVDREDGYTF	TGTGCCAGCAGCCGGGTGGACAGGGAGGATGGCTACACCTTC
TRBJ2-7	TRBD1	TRBV6-4	.	CASSQTGGEQYF	TGTGCCAGCAGCCAGACAGGGGGCGAGCAGTACTTC
TRBJ2-7	.	TRBV6-4	.	CASSDSLILDFFSSYEQYF	TGTGCCAGCAGTGACTCCCTAATCCTCGACTTTTTTTCATCCTACGAGCAGTACTTC
TRBJ1-6	TRBD1	TRBV5-1	.	CASSFQGANSPLHF	TGCGCCAGCAGCTTTCAGGGGGCAAACTCACCCCTCCACTTT
TRBJ1-1	TRBD1	TRBV2	.	CASSSGQGEAFF	TGTGCCAGCAGTTCAGGACAGGGGGAAGCTTTCTTT
TRBJ1-5	.	TRBV5-1	.	CASSLGSGAQPQHF	TGCGCCAGCAGCTTGGGGTCAGGGGCTCAGCCCCAGCATTTT
TRBJ2-1	.	TRBV3-1/TRBV3-2	once	CASSQSGAGYNEQFF	TGTGCCAGCAGCCAGTCAGGGGCCGGTTATAATGAGCAGTTCTTC
TRBJ2-7	TRBD1	TRBV6-5	.	CASRRQGSYEQYF	TGTGCCAGCAGAAGACAGGGTTCCTACGAGCAGTACTTC
TRBJ1-5	.	TRBV20-1	few	CSAWRDGPQHF	TGCAGTGCTTGGCGGGATGGGCCCCAGCATTTT
TRBJ2-3	.	TRBV11-2	.	CASSLPGTSTDTQYF	TGTGCCAGCAGCTTGCCCGGGACAAGCACAGATACGCAGTATTTT
TRBJ1-1	.	TRBV29-1	.	CSVVGRSGYEAFF	TGCAGCGTTGTTGGCAGATCCGGGTATGAAGCTTTCTTT
TRBJ1-1	.	TRBV18	.	CASSPSTGNTEAFF	TGTGCCAGCTCACCATCCACAGGGAACACTGAAGCTTTCTTT
TRBJ2-7	TRBD1	TRBV6-1	.	CASSEEDRGAYEQYF	TGTGCCAGCAGTGAAGAGGACAGGGGAGCCTACGAGCAGTACTTC
TRBJ2-7	TRBD1	TRBV12-5	.	CASGLVLGTGSIHEQYF	TGTGCTAGTGGTTTGGTATTAGGGACAGGGAGCATCCACGAGCAGTACTTC
TRBJ1-1	.	TRBV27	.	CASSSRGGWVETNTEAFF	TGTGCCAGCAGTTCCAGGGGCGGTTGGGTAGAAACGAACACTGAAGCTTTCTTT
TRBJ1-1	.	TRBV3-1/TRBV3-2	.	CASSQGWVRATGRNTEAFF	TGTGCCAGCAGCCAAGGGTGGGTGAGGGCAACTGGGCGGAACACTGAAGCTTTCTTT
TRBJ2-2	.	TRBV5-4	.	CAFRAGPGELFF	TGTGCCTTTCGTGCGGGTCCCGGGGAGCTGTTTTTT
TRBJ2-1	TRBD2	TRBV6-1	.	CASSEQRGNEQFF	TGTGCCAGCAGTGAACAGCGGGGCAATGAGCAGTTCTTC
TRBJ1-1	.	TRBV5-1	.	CASSSTDRGNTEAFF	TGCGCCAGCAGCTCGACGGACAGAGGTAACACTGAAGCTTTCTTT
TRBJ2-1	.	TRBV18	.	CASSPPTSGHSEQFF	TGTGCCAGCTCACCCCCCACCAGCGGCCACAGTGAGCAGTTCTTC
TRBJ1-5	TRBD1	TRBV4-1	.	CASKQGALSNQPQHF	TGCGCCAGCAAACAGGGGGCGCTCAGCAATCAGCCCCAGCATTTT
TRBJ1-3	.	TRBV5-6	.	CASSLLYEPGNTIYF	TGTGCCAGCAGCCTCTTGTACGAGCCTGGAAACACCATATATTTT
TRBJ2-2	.	TRBV4-1	.	CASSQAGREYTGELFF	TGCGCCAGCAGCCAAGCGGGCAGGGAATACACCGGGGAGCTGTTTTTT
TRBJ2-3	.	TRBV14	.	CASSHGRTLGTDTQYF	TGTGCCAGCAGCCATGGCCGGACTTTGGGGACAGATACGCAGTATTTT
TRBJ2-3	.	TRBV5-1	.	CASSWQSALRRTDTQYF	TGCGCCAGCAGCTGGCAGTCGGCATTGAGGCGCACAGATACGCAGTATTTT
TRBJ2-7	.	TRBV20-1	.	CSATNYEQYF	TGCAGTGCTACTAACTACGAGCAGTACTTC
TRBJ2-1	TRBD2	TRBV10-3	few	CAISESAASGDYNEQFF	TGTGCCATCAGTGAGTCTGCTGCTAGCGGGGACTACAATGAGCAGTTCTTC
TRBJ1-6	.	TRBV5-1	once	CASSLSGYNSPLHF	TGCGCCAGCAGCTTGTCAGGGTATAATTCACCCCTCCACTTT
TRBJ1-4	TRBD1	TRBV25-1	few	CASSWGQLNEKLFF	TGTGCCAGCAGTTGGGGACAGCTAAATGAAAAACTGTTTTTT
TRBJ2-5	.	TRBV24-1	.	CATSDSSPGTQYF	TGTGCCACCAGTGATTCCTCTCCCGGGACCCAGTACTTC
TRBJ1-5	TRBD1	TRBV10-3	.	CAISEQGAQPQHF	TGTGCCATCAGTGAGCAGGGGGCACAGCCCCAGCATTTT
TRBJ2-7	TRBD1	TRBV5-7	.	CASSCSGGQGDYEQYF	TGTGCCAGCAGCTGCTCCGGGGGACAGGGCGACTACGAGCAGTACTTC
TRBJ1-3	.	TRBV7-6	.	CASTSARTDYGNTIYF	TGTGCCAGCACTTCTGCGAGGACAGATTATGGAAACACCATATATTTT
TRBJ2-1	TRBD1	TRBV29-1	.	CSVPPRGLGNEQFF	TGCAGCGTCCCTCCTAGGGGGCTGGGCAATGAGCAGTTCTTC
TRBJ1-2	.	TRBV6-5	.	CASSPGQTNYGYTF	TGTGCCAGCAGCCCAGGACAGACTAACTATGGCTACACCTTC
TRBJ2-7	TRBD2	TRBV11-2	.	CASTQSTSVGQYF	TGTGCCAGCACCCAATCGACTAGCGTCGGGCAGTACTTC